Below, one T cell receptor beta chain is given with its context. This sample is drawn from a study of blood T cells in healthy people across ages. This CDR3 contains 18 residues. After removal of 3 bases from V and 2 bases from J, the junction contained 15 bases not matched to a gene. The germline V gene has CDR1 SGHRS and CDR2 YFSETQ. Next came a second PCR, run for about 6 to 12 cycles, which used a sample-barcoded 5' primer along with a J-beta primer mix. All cDNA molecules were each tagged by a template-switch adaptor with 12 random nucleotides. TCRdb reprocessed the 5' RACE reads with MiXCR, giving one entry per CDR3 protein. The data show about 830,000 distinct CDR3 sequences, approximately 67% seen once.

This sequence originates from a man younger than 45 in good health. V usage is TRBV5-1 and J usage is TRBJ1-2, with 8 nucleotides matching TRBD1. The source material was blood. CDR3 protein: CASSYAFRTGSSNYGYTF. The CDR3 DNA sequence: TGCGCCAGCAGCTATGCGTTTAGGACAGGGAGTTCGAACTATGGCTACACCTTC.